This T cell receptor (beta chain) stems from a study of identical twins. Germline values: CDR1 SGHRS, CDR2 YFSETQ. Deletions cut 4 bases from V and 2 bases from J, with 10 bases between. The CDR3 has 14 residues. Only a few counts were recorded for this clonotype. TCRdb analysed the 5' RACE reads with MiXCR anew, one entry per CDR3 protein. Among around 690,000 distinct CDR3 sequences listed, around 20% were seen once. The same specimen was also included in a second study, on T cells expressing NK-cell markers. From that second work: In a handful of donors, dominant CD3+CD56+NKG2C+ clonotypes ranked among the top 10 CD8+ clonotypes.

The sequenced material came from PBMCs. The chain carries TRBV5-1 and TRBJ1-3, with D possibly matching TRBD1 (6 bases). The clonotype originates from a woman between 18 and 29 years old in good health. CDR3 sequence: CASSADSAGNTIYF. The CDR3 DNA follows: TGCGCCAGCAGCGCGGACAGTGCTGGAAACACCATATATTTT.